This T cell receptor (beta chain) was documented in a study of blood T cell repertoires in COVID-19. About the study: The study drew acute and convalescent COVID-19 samples from the United States, Italy and Spain.

Profiled with immunoSEQ multiplex PCR; TCRdb holds only in-frame clones, not every one. The sample lists about 170,000 clones, approximately 86% occurring once. The CDR3 runs to 18 residues. Germline V lookup: CDR1 SGHRS, CDR2 YFSETQ. With 0 bases clipped from V and 5 bases from J, the junction kept 15 bases outside the gene matches. This clone was counted once. The sample comprised peripheral blood. The chain employs TRBV5-1 and TRBJ2-7, with TRBD2 matching 9 bases. This receptor was taken from a woman aged 80 or older with COVID-19, enrolled during active disease. CDR3 DNA sequence: TGCGCCAGCAGCTTGGATTGGTCTAGCGGGGCCCAATCCCACGAGCAGTACTTC. Its translation: CASSLDWSSGAQSHEQYF. The variable domain in full, completed from reference TRBV5-1 and TRBJ2-7, reads KAGVTQTPRYLIKTRGQQVTLSCSPISGHRSVSWYQQTPGQGLQFLFEYFSETQRNKGNFPGRFSGRQFSNSRSEMNVSTLELGDSALYLCASSLDWSSGAQSHEQYFGPGTRLTVT.